This T cell receptor beta chain was identified in a study of T cell repertoires in cytomegalovirus infection. The overall study: Researchers turned to recently identified HLA-C-restricted CMV epitopes as well as well-studied HLA-B-restricted ones. Signatures in public TCR beta sequences pointed to both CMV infection and matching HLA type.

Study outcomes and limitations: Predominance within the ex vivo response was attributable to HLA-C-restricted CMV-specific TCR beta clonotypes. Identification of carriers of CMV plus the relevant HLA was performed using cumulative public TCR beta family frequency.

Concerning this clonotype itself: What it binds is unknown.

CDR1 is SEHNR and CDR2 is FQNEAQ in the germline V gene (reference sequence). The CDR3 runs to 15 residues. V was shortened by 5 bases and J by 5 bases, with 19 bases between the two germline ends. TCRdb re-called the reads with MiXCR, one entry per CDR3 protein. The sample shows 310,000 or so distinct CDR3 sequences, 25% of them seen only once. This clonotype was obtained from a human donor in good health (CMV status not recorded). Some clones in this sample may be carry-over from other donors' samples. This chain connects TRBV7-9 to TRBJ2-7, with D perhaps TRBD2 (6 bases). The sequencing used cultured PBMCs, collected from culture after CMV antigen stimulation. CDR3 in amino acids: CASSSLRDLRDEQYF. The CDR3 region has the DNA TGTGCCAGCAGCAGCCTTAGGGACTTAAGGGACGAGCAGTACTTC.